This T cell receptor (beta chain) stems from a study of blood T cell repertoires in COVID-19. TCRdb's table, derived via immunoSEQ multiplex PCR, lists solely in-frame clones and lacks some. The sample has roughly 340,000 clones; 85% to 90% are singletons. Clinical history reported by participants formed the basis on which cohorts were assigned. Germline V gene sequence: CDR1 SEHNR, CDR2 FQNEAQ (reference sequence). The CDR3 totals 16 residues. Trimming stripped 1 base from V and 8 bases from J, with 20 bases between. The gene calls are TRBV7-9 and TRBJ1-1, with D uncertain. The TCR sequence derives from a man aged 18-30 years who had recovered from COVID-19. Specimen: PBMCs or T cells enriched from blood (not recorded which). CDR3 protein: CASSLGVRRSPEEAFF. CDR3 bases: TGTGCCAGCAGCTTAGGGGTGCGCAGGTCACCCGAGGAAGCTTTCTTT. The full variable domain, in which reference TRBV7-9 and TRBJ1-1 provide the parts outside the CDR3, is DTGVSQNPRHKITKRGQNVTFRCDPISEHNRLYWYRQTLGQGPEFLTYFQNEAQLEKSRLLSDRFSAERPKGSFSTLEIQRTEQGDSAMYLCASSLGVRRSPEEAFFGQGTRLTVV.